This passage covers 6 T cell receptor beta chains from one sample sequenced in a study of identical twins. Each CDR3 protein gets one entry after TCRdb re-called the 5' RACE reads with MiXCR. The sample has 400,000 to 550,000 distinct CDR3 sequences; 14% are singletons. This sample also appeared in a second study, on yellow fever vaccine responses in identical twins.

The sequencing sample was made of CD4+ T cells sorted from blood. The receptors shown here come from a woman between 18 and 30 years old in good health.

This chain connects TRBV6-1 to TRBJ1-5; the D gene is possibly TRBD1 (5 bases). The germline gives CDR1 MNHNS, CDR2 SASEGT. CDR3 size: 17 residues. Trimming left V 7 bases short and J 0 bases short, with 19 bases between. The CDR3 here is CASMRAGTRDSNQPQHF. The CDR3 DNA reads TGTGCCAGCATGAGGGCGGGGACTCGGGATAGCAATCAGCCCCAGCATTTT.

J is TRBJ2-2 and V is TRBV24-1; TRBD1 agrees at 9 bases. The junction had 5 bases not matched to a gene; V was cut back by 0 bases and J by 1 base. The CDR3 sequence is 18 residues long. Germline CDR1 is KGHDR and CDR2 is SFDVKD. In DNA, the CDR3 is TGTGCCACCAGTGATTTGGGACAGGGGAGAGGGAACACCGGGGAGCTGTTTTTT. Amino acids: CATSDLGQGRGNTGELFF.

The chain carries TRBV29-1 and TRBJ2-7, with 12 bases lining up with TRBD2. The V gene's germline CDR1 is SQVTM and CDR2 ANQGSEA. There are 15 residues in the CDR3. With V trimmed by 3 bases and J by 1 base, 4 bases remained unmatched. CDR3 bases: TGCAGCGTTGAGGGACTAGCGGGCCTATCCTACGAGCAGTACTTC. This translates into CSVEGLAGLSYEQYF.

The rearrangement links TRBV5-6 to TRBJ2-5; 12 bases line up with TRBD2. The CDR3 is 18 amino acids. Trimming took 0 bases from V and 5 from J; bases not matched to a gene: 11. Germline V gives CDR1 SGHDT, CDR2 YYEEEE. The chain's CDR3 is CASSLEGASGRARETQYF. The DNA of the CDR3 is TGTGCCAGCAGCTTGGAAGGGGCTAGCGGGAGGGCCCGGGAGACCCAGTACTTC.

The chain carries TRBV7-2 and TRBJ2-5, with 7 bases matching TRBD1. V dropped 3 bases and J dropped 7; count of bases not matched to a gene: 14. The CDR3 covers 16 residues. Germline CDR1 is SGHTA and CDR2 is FQGNSA. CDR3 loop: CASSFKERTGDLTQYF. CDR3 DNA: TGTGCCAGCAGCTTCAAAGAACGGACAGGAGACTTGACCCAGTACTTC.

This clonotype appeared a few times. V usage is TRBV20-1 and J usage is TRBJ1-1; no reliable D call. The CDR3 is 8 amino acids. Germline CDR1 reads DFQATT; CDR2 reads SNEGSKA (reference sequence). V lost 6 bases, J lost 8 bases, and 4 bases lay in between. CDR3 sequence: CSAAEAFF. The DNA of the CDR3 is TGCAGTGCCGCCGAAGCTTTCTTT.